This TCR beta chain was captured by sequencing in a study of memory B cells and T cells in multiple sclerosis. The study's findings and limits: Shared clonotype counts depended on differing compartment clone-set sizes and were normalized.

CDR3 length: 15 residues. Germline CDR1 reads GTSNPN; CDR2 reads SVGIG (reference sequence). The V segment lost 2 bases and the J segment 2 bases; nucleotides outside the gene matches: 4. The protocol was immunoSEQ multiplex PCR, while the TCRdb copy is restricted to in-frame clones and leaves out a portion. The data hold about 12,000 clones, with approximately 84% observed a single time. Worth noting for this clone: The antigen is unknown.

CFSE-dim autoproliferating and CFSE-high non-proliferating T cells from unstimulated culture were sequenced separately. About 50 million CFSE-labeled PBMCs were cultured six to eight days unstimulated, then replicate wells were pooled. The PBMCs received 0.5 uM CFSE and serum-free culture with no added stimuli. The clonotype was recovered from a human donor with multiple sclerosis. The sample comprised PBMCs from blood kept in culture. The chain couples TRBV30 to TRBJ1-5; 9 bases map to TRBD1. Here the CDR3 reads CAWSPRDRGNQPQHF. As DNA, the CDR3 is TGTGCCTGGAGTCCACGGGACAGGGGCAATCAGCCCCAGCATTTT.